This paragraph covers one T cell receptor (beta chain) sequence. Thawed, overnight-rested PBMC were stained with GMM-loaded CD1B tetramer, viability dye and anti-CD3, then sorted. The CD1B tetramers carried C32 glucose monomycolate purified from Rhodococcus equi. From each donor, 95,000 to 100,000 tetramer-negative cells were sorted. This record belongs to a study of T cells in tuberculosis. Study context: T cells were selected with CD1B tetramers loaded with glucose monomycolate. Overall study findings and caveats: Some low-affinity tetramer-binding T cells may be absent from this sample.

Chain pairing is unknown; alpha and beta were sequenced separately. The repertoire was sequenced with immunoSEQ multiplex PCR; TCRdb's copy has only in-frame clones and lacks some. In the table there are tens of thousands of clones, approximately 90% of which are singletons. The clonotype comes from an adult woman with latent tuberculosis. Sequenced material: CD1b-GMM tetramer-negative cells sorted from PBMCs.

CDR3 sequence (DNA): TGTGCCTGGAGTGTACCGACAGGGAATTCACCCCTCCACTTT. Translation: CAWSVPTGNSPLHF. The gene calls are TRBV30 and TRBJ1-6; 7 bases align to TRBD1. The CDR3 is made up of 14 amino acids. Germline V CDR1 and CDR2: GTSNPN, SVGIG (reference sequence). Losses at the gene ends were 0 bases for V and 7 bases for J; bases not matched to a gene: 3.